This T cell receptor (beta chain) is drawn from a study of T cell changes during pregnancy in multiple sclerosis. Here immunoSEQ multiplex PCR was the method, and the copy in TCRdb shows in-frame clones only, minus some. This sample has some 46,000 clones; 92% occur once, and the top ten carry around 1.3%. This CDR3 has 14 amino acids. Germline CDR1 KGHSH, CDR2 LQKENI. V shed 2 bases, J shed 2 bases, and the junction held 3 bases outside the gene matches. The sample comprised peripheral blood. The sequence derives from a female donor with multiple sclerosis, enrolled in a pregnancy study. The chain is built from TRBV18 and TRBJ2-7; 7 bases match TRBD2. The CDR3 sequence: CASSPASGAYEQYF. CDR3 sequence (DNA): TGTGCCAGCTCACCAGCTAGCGGAGCCTACGAGCAGTACTTC.